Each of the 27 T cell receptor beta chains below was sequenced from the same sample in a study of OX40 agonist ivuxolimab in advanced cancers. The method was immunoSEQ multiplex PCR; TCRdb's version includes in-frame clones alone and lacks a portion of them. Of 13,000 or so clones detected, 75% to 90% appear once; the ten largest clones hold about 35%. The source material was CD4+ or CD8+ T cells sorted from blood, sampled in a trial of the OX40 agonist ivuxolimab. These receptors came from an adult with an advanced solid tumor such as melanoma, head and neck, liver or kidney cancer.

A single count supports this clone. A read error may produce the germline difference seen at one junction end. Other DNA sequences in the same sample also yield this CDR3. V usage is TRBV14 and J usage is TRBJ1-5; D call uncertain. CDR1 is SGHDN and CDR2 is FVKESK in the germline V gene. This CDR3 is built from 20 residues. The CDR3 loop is CASSLLNETYRVHSNQPQHF. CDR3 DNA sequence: TGTGCCAGCAGCCTGTTAAACGAGACTTACCGGGTTCATAGCAATCAGCCTCAGCATTTT.

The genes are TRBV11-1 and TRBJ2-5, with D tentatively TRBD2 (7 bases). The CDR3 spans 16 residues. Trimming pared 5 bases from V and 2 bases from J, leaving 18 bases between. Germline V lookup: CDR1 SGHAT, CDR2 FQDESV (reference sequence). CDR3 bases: TGTGCCAGCAGCCCTTTAGAGGGGGGGTCTCAAGAGACCCAGTACTTC. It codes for CASSPLEGGSQETQYF.

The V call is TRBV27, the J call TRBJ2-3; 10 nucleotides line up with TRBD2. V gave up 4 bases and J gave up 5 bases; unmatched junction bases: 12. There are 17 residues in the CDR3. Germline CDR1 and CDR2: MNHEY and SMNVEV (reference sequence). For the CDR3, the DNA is TGTGCCAGCAGTTCCCTCGGGGAGCGGGGGGGCGGAGATACGCAGTATTTT. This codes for CASSSLGERGGGDTQYF.

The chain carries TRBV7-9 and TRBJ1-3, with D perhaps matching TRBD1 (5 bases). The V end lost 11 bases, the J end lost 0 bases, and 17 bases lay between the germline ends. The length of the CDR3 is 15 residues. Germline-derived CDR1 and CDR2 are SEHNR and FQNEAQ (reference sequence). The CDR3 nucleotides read TGTGCCCCCCACGGCGGGGCCCTCTCTGGAAACACCATATATTTT. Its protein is CAPHGGALSGNTIYF. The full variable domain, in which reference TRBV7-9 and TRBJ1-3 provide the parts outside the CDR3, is DTGVSQNPRHKITKRGQNVTFRCDPISEHNRLYWYRQTLGQGPEFLTYFQNEAQLEKSRLLSDRFSAERPKGSFSTLEIQRTEQGDSAMYLCAPHGGALSGNTIYFGEGSWLTVV.

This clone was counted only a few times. DNA of the CDR3: TGTGCCACCAGCGGCCCCTTTAAAACGGGAGGTATACAAGAGACCCAGTACTTC. Translation: CATSGPFKTGGIQETQYF. The J gene is TRBJ2-5, the V gene TRBV15, with 7 nucleotides matching TRBD2. V lost 5 bases, J lost 2 bases, and 17 bases stayed unmatched. The CDR3 has 18 residues. Looked up from germline, CDR1 is LNHNV and CDR2 is YYDKDF (reference sequence).

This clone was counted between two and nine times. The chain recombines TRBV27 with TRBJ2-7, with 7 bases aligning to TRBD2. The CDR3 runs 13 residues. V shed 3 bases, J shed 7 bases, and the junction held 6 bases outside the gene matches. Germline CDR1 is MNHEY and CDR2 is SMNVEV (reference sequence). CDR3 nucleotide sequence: TGTGCCAGCAGTTTCACCGCTAGCGGTGAGCAGTACTTC. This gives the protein CASSFTASGEQYF.

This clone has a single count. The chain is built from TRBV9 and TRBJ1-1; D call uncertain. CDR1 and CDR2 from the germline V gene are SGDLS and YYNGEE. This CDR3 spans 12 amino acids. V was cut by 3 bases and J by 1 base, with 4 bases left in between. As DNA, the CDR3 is TGTGCCAGCAGCGGCGGGAACACTGAAGCTTTCTTT. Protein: CASSGGNTEAFF.

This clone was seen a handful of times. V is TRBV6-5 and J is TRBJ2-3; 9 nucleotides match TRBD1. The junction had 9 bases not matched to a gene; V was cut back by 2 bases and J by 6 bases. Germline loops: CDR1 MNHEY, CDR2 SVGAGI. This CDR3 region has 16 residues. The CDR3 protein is CASSYPNRDRVDTQYF. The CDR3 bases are TGTGCCAGCAGTTACCCAAACCGGGACAGGGTTGATACGCAGTATTTT.

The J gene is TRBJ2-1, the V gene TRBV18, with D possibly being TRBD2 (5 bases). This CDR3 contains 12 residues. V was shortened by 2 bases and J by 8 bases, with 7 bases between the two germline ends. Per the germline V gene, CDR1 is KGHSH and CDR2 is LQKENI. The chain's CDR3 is CASSPEGDEQFF. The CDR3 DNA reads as TGTGCCAGCTCACCAGAGGGTGATGAGCAGTTCTTC.

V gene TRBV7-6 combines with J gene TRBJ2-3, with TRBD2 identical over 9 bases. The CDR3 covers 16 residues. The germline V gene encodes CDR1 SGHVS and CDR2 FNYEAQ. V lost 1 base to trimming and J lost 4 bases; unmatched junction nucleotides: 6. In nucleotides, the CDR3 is TGTGCCAGCAGCTTAGAGTGGCGGGGGGGCTCAGATACGCAGTATTTT. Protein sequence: CASSLEWRGGSDTQYF.

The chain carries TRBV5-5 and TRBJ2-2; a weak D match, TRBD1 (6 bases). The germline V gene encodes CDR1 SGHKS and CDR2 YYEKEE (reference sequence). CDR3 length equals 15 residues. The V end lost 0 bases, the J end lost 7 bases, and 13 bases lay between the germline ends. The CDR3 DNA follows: TGTGCCAGCAGCTTGGGGTTTACAGGGAACGGGGAGCTGTTTTTT. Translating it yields CASSLGFTGNGELFF.

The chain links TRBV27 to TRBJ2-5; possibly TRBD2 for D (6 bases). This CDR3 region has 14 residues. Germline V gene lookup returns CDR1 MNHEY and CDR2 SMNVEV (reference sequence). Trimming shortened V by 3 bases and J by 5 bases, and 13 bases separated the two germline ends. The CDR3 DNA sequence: TGTGCCAGCAGTTTGGTGGGGGGTATCGAGACCCAGTACTTC. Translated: CASSLVGGIETQYF.

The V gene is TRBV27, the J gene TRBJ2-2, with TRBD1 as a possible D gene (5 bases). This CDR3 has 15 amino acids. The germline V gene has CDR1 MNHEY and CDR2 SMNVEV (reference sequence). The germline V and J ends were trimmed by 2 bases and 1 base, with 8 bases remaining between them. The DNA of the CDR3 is TGTGCCAGCAGTTTAGGACAATGGAACACCGGGGAGCTGTTTTTT. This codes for CASSLGQWNTGELFF.

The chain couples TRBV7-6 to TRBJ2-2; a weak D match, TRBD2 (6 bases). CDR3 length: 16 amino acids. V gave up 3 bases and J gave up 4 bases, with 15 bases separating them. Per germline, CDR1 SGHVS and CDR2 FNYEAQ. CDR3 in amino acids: CASSFGVGGPTGELFF. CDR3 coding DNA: TGTGCCAGCAGCTTCGGGGTGGGAGGACCCACCGGGGAGCTGTTTTTT.

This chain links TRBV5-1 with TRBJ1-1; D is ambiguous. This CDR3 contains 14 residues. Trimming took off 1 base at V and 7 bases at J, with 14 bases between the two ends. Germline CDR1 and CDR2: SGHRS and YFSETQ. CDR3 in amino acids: CASSLYSETFEAFF. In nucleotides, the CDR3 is TGCGCCAGCAGCTTGTATTCAGAGACTTTTGAAGCTTTCTTT. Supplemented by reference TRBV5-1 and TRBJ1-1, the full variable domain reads KAGVTQTPRYLIKTRGQQVTLSCSPISGHRSVSWYQQTPGQGLQFLFEYFSETQRNKGNFPGRFSGRQFSNSRSEMNVSTLELGDSALYLCASSLYSETFEAFFGQGTRLTVV.

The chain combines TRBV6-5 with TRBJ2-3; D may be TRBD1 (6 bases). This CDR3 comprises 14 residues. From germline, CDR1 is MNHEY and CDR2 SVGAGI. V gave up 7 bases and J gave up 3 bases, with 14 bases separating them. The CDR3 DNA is TGTGCCAGCAACAGGGCCTATACAACAGATACGCAGTATTTT. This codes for CASNRAYTTDTQYF.

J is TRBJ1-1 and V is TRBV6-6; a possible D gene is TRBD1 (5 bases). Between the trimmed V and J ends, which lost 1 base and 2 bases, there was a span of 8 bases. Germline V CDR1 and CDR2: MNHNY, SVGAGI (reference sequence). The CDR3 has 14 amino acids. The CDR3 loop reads CASSYLGENTEAFF. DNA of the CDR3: TGTGCCAGCAGTTACTTGGGGGAAAACACTGAAGCTTTCTTT.

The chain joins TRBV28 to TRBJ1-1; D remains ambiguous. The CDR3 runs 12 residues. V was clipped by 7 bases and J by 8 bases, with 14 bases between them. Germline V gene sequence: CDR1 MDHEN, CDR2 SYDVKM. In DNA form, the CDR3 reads TGTGCCAGCACCGTTTCGGCTCGAGAAGCTTTCTTT. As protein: CASTVSAREAFF. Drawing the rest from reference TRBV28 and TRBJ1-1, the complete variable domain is DVKVTQSSRYLVKRTGEKVFLECVQDMDHENMFWYRQDPGLGLRLIYFSYDVKMKEKGDIPEGYSVSREKKERFSLILESASTNQTSMYLCASTVSAREAFFGQGTRLTVV.

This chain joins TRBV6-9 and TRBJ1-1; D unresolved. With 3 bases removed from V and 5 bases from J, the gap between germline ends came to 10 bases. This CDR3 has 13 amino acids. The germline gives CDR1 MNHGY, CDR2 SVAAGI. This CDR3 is CASSYVGRTEAFF. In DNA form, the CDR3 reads TGTGCCAGCAGTTACGTAGGTCGAACTGAAGCTTTCTTT.

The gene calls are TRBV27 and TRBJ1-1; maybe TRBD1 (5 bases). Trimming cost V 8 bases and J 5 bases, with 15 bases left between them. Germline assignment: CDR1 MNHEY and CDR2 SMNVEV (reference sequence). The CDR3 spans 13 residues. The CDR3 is CASALGLGTEAFF. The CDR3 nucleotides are TGTGCCAGCGCCTTGGGGCTTGGGACTGAAGCTTTCTTT.

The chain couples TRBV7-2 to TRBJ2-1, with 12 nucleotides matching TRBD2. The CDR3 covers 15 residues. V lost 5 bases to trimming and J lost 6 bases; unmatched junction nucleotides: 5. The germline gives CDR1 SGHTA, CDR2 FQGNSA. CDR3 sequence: CASSPTSGGTNEQFF. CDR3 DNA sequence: TGTGCCAGCAGCCCCACTAGCGGGGGGACCAATGAGCAGTTCTTC.

The CDR3 nucleotides read TGTGCCAGCAGTGTAGAGACATTTAACTATGGCTACACCTTC. Its protein is CASSVETFNYGYTF. The V and J genes are TRBV6-1 and TRBJ1-2; D ambiguous. Trimming cost V 4 bases and J 1 base, with 10 bases left between them. Germline V gene data show CDR1 as MNHNS and CDR2 as SASEGT. The length of the CDR3 is 14 residues.

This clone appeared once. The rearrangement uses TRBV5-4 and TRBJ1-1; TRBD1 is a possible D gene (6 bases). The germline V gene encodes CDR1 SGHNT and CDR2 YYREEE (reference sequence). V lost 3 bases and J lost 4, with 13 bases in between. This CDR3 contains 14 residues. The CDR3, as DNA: TGTGCCAGCAGCTCCGGACAGTCAGGCACTGAAGCTTTCTTT. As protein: CASSSGQSGTEAFF.

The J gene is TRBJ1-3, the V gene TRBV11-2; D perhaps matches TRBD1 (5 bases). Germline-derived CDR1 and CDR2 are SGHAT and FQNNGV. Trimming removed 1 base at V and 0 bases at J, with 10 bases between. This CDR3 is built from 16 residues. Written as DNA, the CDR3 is TGTGCCAGCAGCTTAGGGGGCGCTAACTCTGGAAACACCATATATTTT. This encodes CASSLGGANSGNTIYF.

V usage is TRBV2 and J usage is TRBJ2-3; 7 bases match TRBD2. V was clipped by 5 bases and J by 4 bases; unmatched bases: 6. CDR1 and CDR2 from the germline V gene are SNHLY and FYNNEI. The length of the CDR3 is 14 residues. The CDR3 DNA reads TGTGCCAGCAGTACGACTAGCCACCCAGATACGCAGTATTTT. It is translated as CASSTTSHPDTQYF.

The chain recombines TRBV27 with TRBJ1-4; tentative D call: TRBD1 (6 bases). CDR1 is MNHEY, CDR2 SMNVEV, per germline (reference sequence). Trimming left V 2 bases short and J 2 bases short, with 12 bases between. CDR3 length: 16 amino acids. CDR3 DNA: TGTGCCAGCAGTTTAATGGGGGCACGGACTAATGAAAAACTGTTTTTT. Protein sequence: CASSLMGARTNEKLFF.

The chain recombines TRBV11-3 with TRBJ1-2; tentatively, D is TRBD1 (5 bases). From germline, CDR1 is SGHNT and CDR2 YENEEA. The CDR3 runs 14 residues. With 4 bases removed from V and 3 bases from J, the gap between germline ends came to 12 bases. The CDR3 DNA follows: TGTGCCAGCAGCTACGCAGGGTTATACTATGGCTACACCTTC. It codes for CASSYAGLYYGYTF.